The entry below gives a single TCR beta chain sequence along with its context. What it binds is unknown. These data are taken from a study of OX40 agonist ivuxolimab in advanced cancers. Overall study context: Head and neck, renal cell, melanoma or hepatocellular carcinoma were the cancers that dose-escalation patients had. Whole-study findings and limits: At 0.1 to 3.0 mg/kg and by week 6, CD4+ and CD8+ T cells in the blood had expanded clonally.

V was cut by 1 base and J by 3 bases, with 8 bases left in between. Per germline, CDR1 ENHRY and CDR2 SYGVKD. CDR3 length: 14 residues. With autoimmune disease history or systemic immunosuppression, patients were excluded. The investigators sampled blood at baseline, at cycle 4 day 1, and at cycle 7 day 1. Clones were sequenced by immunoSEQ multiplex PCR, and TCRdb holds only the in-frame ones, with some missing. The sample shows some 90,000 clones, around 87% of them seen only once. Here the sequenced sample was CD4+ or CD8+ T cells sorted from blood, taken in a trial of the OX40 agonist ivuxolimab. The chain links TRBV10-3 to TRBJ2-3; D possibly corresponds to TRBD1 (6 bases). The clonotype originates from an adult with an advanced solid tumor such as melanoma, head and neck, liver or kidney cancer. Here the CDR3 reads CAISELQGTDTQYF. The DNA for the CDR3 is TGTGCCATCAGTGAGTTACAGGGAACAGATACGCAGTATTTT.